The T cell receptor (beta chain) described here comes from a study of read filtering for tumor transcriptome and immune sequencing. Whole-study context: After DNase treatment, RNA was made into whole-transcriptome libraries.

This library used roughly 400 ng RNA and molecular barcoded adaptors spanning alpha/delta and beta/gamma chains. TCRdb ran MiXCR on the reads and lists one entry per CDR3 protein. The table has about 130,000 distinct CDR3 sequences, 10% to 15% seen once. This clonotype appeared many times. The CDR3 is 17 residues long. CDR1 and CDR2 (germline): SGHKS, YYEKEE (reference sequence). V lost 4 bases to trimming and J lost 5 bases; unmatched junction nucleotides: 15. This receptor was identified in a donor at least 40 years old with multiple myeloma. The sequenced sample was a population of CD138-negative cells sorted from bone marrow. The chain uses TRBV5-5 and TRBJ2-1; 7 bases fit TRBD1. In DNA, the CDR3 is TGTGCCAGCAGCCTCATGACAGGGTTCGGAGGCGACAATGAGCAGTTCTTC. Translation gives CASSLMTGFGGDNEQFF.